Following are 11 T cell receptor beta chains from one sample sequenced in a study of T cell responses to AZD1222 COVID-19 vaccine. Here immunoSEQ multiplex PCR was the method, and the copy in TCRdb shows in-frame clones only, minus some. The table lists 150,000 to 200,000 clones, just under 95% of them singletons. Specimen: peripheral blood, collected on day 0 of AZD1222 vaccination. All receptors come from an adult in good health.

The chain joins TRBV7-3 to TRBJ1-1, with 8 bases lining up with TRBD1. Germline CDR1 SGHTA, CDR2 FQGTGA. This CDR3 spans 15 amino acids. Trimming at V came to 4 bases and at J to 4 bases, leaving 8 bases not matched to a gene. CDR3 DNA: TGTGCCAGCAGCTCCCAGGGGACAGGTGGCACTGAAGCTTTCTTT. Translating gives CASSSQGTGGTEAFF. Full variable domain (remainder filled in from reference TRBV7-3 and TRBJ1-1): GAGVSQTPSNKVTEKGKYVELRCDPISGHTALYWYRQSLGQGPEFLIYFQGTGAADDSGLPNDRFFAVRPEGSVSTLKIQRTERGDSAVYLCASSSQGTGGTEAFFGQGTRLTVV.

V is TRBV9 and J is TRBJ1-4; the D is unclear. Per germline, CDR1 SGDLS and CDR2 YYNGEE. CDR3 size: 12 residues. V shed 3 bases and J shed 10 bases, with 10 bases lying between them. The CDR3 is CASSASNGKLFF. DNA for the CDR3: TGTGCCAGCAGCGCTTCAAACGGAAAACTGTTTTTT.

V gene TRBV18 combines with J gene TRBJ1-1, with 7 nucleotides matching TRBD1. Unmatched junction bases numbered 5, after V lost 6 bases and J lost 1 base. This CDR3 spans 14 amino acids. Germline loops: CDR1 KGHSH, CDR2 LQKENI. The CDR3 loop is CASSEGASNTEAFF. In nucleotides, the CDR3 is TGTGCCAGCTCCGAGGGGGCATCGAACACTGAAGCTTTCTTT.

This chain connects TRBV5-4 to TRBJ1-1; no clear D gene. V lost 4 bases to trimming and J lost 5 bases, with 12 bases between them. This CDR3 comprises 13 residues. Germline assignment: CDR1 SGHNT and CDR2 YYREEE (reference sequence). The CDR3 DNA is TGTGCCAGCAGCCACAGTTTTGGGACTGAAGCTTTCTTT. Translating gives CASSHSFGTEAFF. The variable domain in full, completed from reference TRBV5-4 and TRBJ1-1, reads ETGVTQSPTHLIKTRGQQVTLRCSSQSGHNTVSWYQQALGQGPQFIFQYYREEENGRGNFPPRFSGLQFPNYSSELNVNALELDDSALYLCASSHSFGTEAFFGQGTRLTVV.

The chain joins TRBV7-8 to TRBJ2-2; 7 nucleotides align to TRBD2. The CDR3 is made up of 14 amino acids. CDR1 is SGHVS and CDR2 is FQNEAQ in the germline V gene. With 7 bases clipped from V and 4 bases from J, the junction kept 6 bases outside the gene matches. The CDR3 reads CASKRRGSTGELFF. The CDR3 DNA follows: TGTGCCAGCAAAAGGCGCGGGAGCACCGGGGAGCTGTTTTTT.

V usage is TRBV5-1 and J usage is TRBJ1-1; D ambiguous. V was pared by 0 bases and J by 4 bases, with 10 bases between. Germline V gives CDR1 SGHRS, CDR2 YFSETQ. The CDR3 extends over 14 amino acids. The CDR3 sequence: CASSLDSPGTEAFF. CDR3 DNA: TGCGCCAGCAGCTTGGACAGCCCGGGCACTGAAGCTTTCTTT.

The rearrangement links TRBV6-1 to TRBJ1-5; D may be TRBD1 (5 bases). CDR1 is MNHNS, CDR2 SASEGT, per germline. With 3 bases removed from V and 2 bases from J, the gap between germline ends came to 8 bases. The CDR3 is made up of 14 amino acids. CDR3 sequence reads: CASSDPGRNQPQHF. The CDR3 region has the DNA TGTGCCAGCAGTGACCCAGGGCGCAATCAGCCCCAGCATTTT.

The genes are TRBV6-6 and TRBJ2-7; D is undetermined. The CDR3 totals 14 residues. Germline V gives CDR1 MNHNY, CDR2 SVGAGI (reference sequence). V was shortened by 2 bases and J by 0 bases, with 8 bases between the two germline ends. The CDR3 nucleotides read TGTGCCAGCAGTTACGAACGGCTCTCCTACGAGCAGTACTTC. The encoded protein is CASSYERLSYEQYF.

The chain carries TRBV5-1 and TRBJ2-1, with 9 bases fitting TRBD2. V shed 7 bases, J shed 3 bases, and the junction held 14 bases outside the gene matches. Germline V gene lookup returns CDR1 SGHRS and CDR2 YFSETQ. The CDR3 is 17 amino acids. DNA for the CDR3: TGCGCCAGCGCAATGGGTCTGGCGGGGGGGAACTACAATGAGCAGTTCTTC. Translation: CASAMGLAGGNYNEQFF.

This chain links TRBV4-3 with TRBJ1-6; tentatively, D is TRBD1 (5 bases). The V gene lost 0 bases and the J gene lost 5 bases, with 5 bases spanning the gap. This CDR3 has 14 amino acids. The germline gives CDR1 LGHNA, CDR2 YSLEER. The CDR3 loop is CASSQEGDNSPLHF. CDR3 nucleotide sequence: TGCGCCAGCAGCCAAGAAGGGGATAATTCACCCCTCCACTTT.

The rearrangement uses TRBV19 and TRBJ2-3; D call uncertain. In germline, CDR1 is LNHDA, CDR2 SQIVND (reference sequence). CDR3 length equals 11 residues. Trimming cost V 5 bases and J 10 bases, with 10 bases left between them. CDR3 residues: CASSVGFSQYF. The CDR3 nucleotides are TGTGCCAGTAGTGTAGGGTTTTCGCAGTATTTT.